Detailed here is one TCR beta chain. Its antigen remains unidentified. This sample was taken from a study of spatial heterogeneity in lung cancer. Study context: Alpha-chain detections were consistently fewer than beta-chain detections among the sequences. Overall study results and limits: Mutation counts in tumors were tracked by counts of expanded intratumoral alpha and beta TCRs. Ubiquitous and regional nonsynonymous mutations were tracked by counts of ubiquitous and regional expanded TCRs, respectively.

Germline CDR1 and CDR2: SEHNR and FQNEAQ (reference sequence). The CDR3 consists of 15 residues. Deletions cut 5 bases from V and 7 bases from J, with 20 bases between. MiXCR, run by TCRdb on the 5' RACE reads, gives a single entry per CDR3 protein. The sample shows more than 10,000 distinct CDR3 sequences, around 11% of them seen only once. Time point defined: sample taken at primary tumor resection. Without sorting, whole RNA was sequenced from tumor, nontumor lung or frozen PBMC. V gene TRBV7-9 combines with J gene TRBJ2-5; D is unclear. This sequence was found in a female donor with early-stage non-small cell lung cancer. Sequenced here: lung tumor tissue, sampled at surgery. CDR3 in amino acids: CASSPTGIALGTQYF. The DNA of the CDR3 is TGTGCCAGCAGCCCCACCGGAATCGCTCTAGGGACCCAGTACTTC. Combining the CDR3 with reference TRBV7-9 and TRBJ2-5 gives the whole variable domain DTGVSQNPRHKITKRGQNVTFRCDPISEHNRLYWYRQTLGQGPEFLTYFQNEAQLEKSRLLSDRFSAERPKGSFSTLEIQRTEQGDSAMYLCASSPTGIALGTQYFGPGTRLLVL.